The T cell receptor beta chain under discussion was sequenced for a study of PD-1 blockade in classical Hodgkin lymphoma. Autologous stem cell transplantation was followed by relapse in every patient, and brentuximab vedotin exposure varied. A note on this clone: Antigen: not known.

The data were produced by immunoSEQ multiplex PCR, yet TCRdb's version contains in-frame clones alone and is incomplete. The sample comprises 10,000 to 15,000 clones, around 84% of which are singletons, and approximately 24% rests with the top ten. Broader study findings: Baseline diversity was lower in partial responders and progressors than complete responders. Possible causes of repertoire differences, disease activity or prior therapy, remain undefined.

The TCR comes from a human donor with classical Hodgkin lymphoma. This specimen consisted of peripheral blood mononuclear cells (PBMCs), obtained at baseline.

CDR3 sequence: CASSRQSVGVQPQHF. In DNA form, the CDR3 reads TGTGCCAGCAGCCGCCAATCAGTAGGGGTTCAGCCCCAGCATTTT. V and J are TRBV16 and TRBJ1-5, with a possible D match to TRBD1 (5 bases). The CDR3 length is 15 residues. Germline V gene lookup returns CDR1 KGHSY and CDR2 FQNENV. Trimming stripped 4 bases from V and 6 bases from J, with 16 bases between.